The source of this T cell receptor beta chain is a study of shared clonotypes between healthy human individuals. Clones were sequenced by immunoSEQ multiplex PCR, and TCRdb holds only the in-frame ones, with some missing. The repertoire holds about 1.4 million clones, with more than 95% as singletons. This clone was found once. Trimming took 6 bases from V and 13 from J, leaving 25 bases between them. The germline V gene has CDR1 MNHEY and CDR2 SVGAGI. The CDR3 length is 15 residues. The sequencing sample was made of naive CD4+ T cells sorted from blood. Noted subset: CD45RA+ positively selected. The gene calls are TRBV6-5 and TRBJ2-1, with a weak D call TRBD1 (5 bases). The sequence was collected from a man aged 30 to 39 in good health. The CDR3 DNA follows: TGTGCCAGCAGGAGTGGCAGGACAAAATCCCCAACTCAGTTCTTC. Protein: CASRSGRTKSPTQFF.